Listed below are T cell receptor beta chains from one sample, sequenced in a study of CXCR3-negative and CXCR3-positive naive CD8 T cells. TCRdb re-called the 5' RACE reads and shows each CDR3 protein once, DNA omitted. Recorded for this sample: around 130,000 distinct CDR3 sequences. Sequencing was carried out using naive CXCR3+ CD8+ T cells from blood. The receptors originated from a human donor in good health. Some clones in this sample may be carry-over from other donors' samples. CDR3s include the opening cysteine and the closing phenylalanine or tryptophan.

cdr3_length,j_call,v_call,cdr3_aa
13,TRBJ1-1,TRBV21-1,CASSKVGLPGAFF
13,TRBJ1-1,TRBV7-9,CASSIPGNTEAFF
13,TRBJ2-1,TRBV29-1,CSGGTRGYNEQFF
15,TRBJ2-7,TRBV7-7,CASSLGRGEDYEQYF
16,TRBJ1-4,TRBV28,CASSVDRGATNEKLFF
17,TRBJ2-2,TRBV5-1,CASSLGLAGALTGELFF
14,TRBJ2-7,TRBV28,CASSQYRSSYEQYF
14,TRBJ1-2,TRBV28,CASSFGQFNYGYTF
16,TRBJ2-5,TRBV5-6,CASSLAPRLASSTQYF
12,TRBJ2-7,TRBV5-1,CASSLSPEEQYF
15,TRBJ1-1,TRBV6-5,CASSYSGRLNTEAFF
13,TRBJ1-1,TRBV29-1,CSVDEAGNTEAFF
16,TRBJ2-1,TRBV27,CASSLLGGDPYNEQFF
16,TRBJ2-7,TRBV4-2,CASSQTNRGDSYEQYF
15,TRBJ1-2,TRBV2,CASSEAAGGNYGYTF
13,TRBJ1-5,TRBV29-1,CSARGGEGQPQHF
15,TRBJ2-5,TRBV20-1,CSARETGVVQETQYF
16,TRBJ2-5,TRBV5-5,CASSLGLAEYQETQYF
14,TRBJ1-2,TRBV25-1,CASSEYGAGDGYTF
15,TRBJ2-5,TRBV13,CASSSPISGTETQYF
16,TRBJ1-2,TRBV13,CASSGSDLSIDYGYTF
17,TRBJ2-7,TRBV12-2,CASRLRPSGRGTYEQYF
16,TRBJ1-1,TRBV10-2,CASSEFTVGGNTEAFF
15,TRBJ2-1,TRBV7-3,CASSLGLASNNEQFF
14,TRBJ1-1,TRBV3-1,CASSQGDRNTEAFF
15,TRBJ1-5,TRBV20-1,CSARDWEEDNQPQHF
16,TRBJ2-1,TRBV29-1,CSVEGWGREDYNEQFF
14,TRBJ1-1,TRBV6-5,CASSYTEGGAEAFF
16,TRBJ1-2,TRBV20-1,CSAPDLRQGADYGYTF
16,TRBJ1-2,TRBV7-2,CASSPPLGREYYGYNF
13,TRBJ2-1,TRBV6-2/TRBV6-3,CASSYLQGNEQFF
15,TRBJ1-4,TRBV4-3,CASSQDRGRSEKLFF
14,TRBJ2-7,TRBV4-2,CASSQAWTNYEQYF
14,TRBJ1-2,TRBV11-2,CASSLDLAAYGYTF